Below, 21 T cell receptor beta chains from the same sample are listed, as sequenced in a study of T cells in tuberculosis. Time point specified: new active TB diagnosis, blood taken before or within 7 days of starting treatment. Sequencing used immunoSEQ multiplex PCR; TCRdb keeps in-frame clones, though not all of them. The repertoire holds 25,000 to 35,000 clones, with about 90% as singletons. This specimen consisted of PBMCs, obtained at tuberculosis diagnosis. All receptors derive from an adult with tuberculosis. Some clones in this sample may be carry-over from other donors' samples.

The chain couples TRBV20-1 to TRBJ2-7; no reliable D call. The CDR3 length is 11 residues. Trimming took 6 bases from V and 0 from J, leaving 6 bases between them. Germline values: CDR1 DFQATT, CDR2 SNEGSKA (reference sequence). CDR3 nucleotides: TGCAGTGCCAAAATCTCCTACGAGCAGTACTTC. Translating it yields CSAKISYEQYF.

V is TRBV7-8 and J is TRBJ2-3, with a tentative D call TRBD2 (7 bases). Germline values: CDR1 SGHVS, CDR2 FQNEAQ. The CDR3 extends over 17 amino acids. Trimming took 7 bases from V and 2 from J, leaving 22 bases between them. CDR3 region: CASIRGRGGGSTDTQYF. The CDR3 nucleotides read TGTGCCAGCATCCGCGGAAGGGGCGGGGGCTCCACAGATACGCAGTATTTT. Variable domain in full (rest from reference TRBV7-8 and TRBJ2-3): GAGVSQSPRYKVAKRGQDVALRCDPISGHVSLFWYQQALGQGPEFLTYFQNEAQLDKSGLPSDRFFAERPEGSVSTLKIQRTQQEDSAVYLCASIRGRGGGSTDTQYFGPGTRLTVL.

The chain uses TRBV5-6 and TRBJ2-1, with D possibly TRBD2 on 7 matching bases. Germline V CDR1 and CDR2: SGHDT, YYEEEE. The CDR3 runs 16 residues. The V end was cut by 2 bases, the J end by 8 bases, with 20 bases between. The CDR3 DNA reads TGTGCCAGCAGCTTATTCGGGGGGCCAGGTCCGTATGAGCAGTTCTTC. This sequence encodes CASSLFGGPGPYEQFF.

J is TRBJ1-2 and V is TRBV6-1; 8 bases line up with TRBD1. Germline trimming cut 2 bases from V and 8 bases from J; bases unmatched to any gene: 16. Germline CDR1 MNHNS, CDR2 SASEGT. CDR3 size: 17 residues. The CDR3 is CASSERGTGPYGGGYTF. In DNA form, the CDR3 reads TGTGCCAGCAGTGAAAGAGGGACAGGACCCTATGGAGGGGGCTACACCTTC.

The gene calls are TRBV5-1 and TRBJ1-2; D possibly corresponds to TRBD1 (6 bases). The length of the CDR3 is 19 residues. The germline gives CDR1 SGHRS, CDR2 YFSETQ. V shed 3 bases and J shed 1 base, with 25 bases lying between them. CDR3 residues: CASSSPTGLMTGINYGYTF. In nucleotides, the CDR3 is TGCGCCAGCAGCTCCCCTACGGGTCTAATGACAGGAATTAACTATGGCTACACCTTC.

The chain carries TRBV27 and TRBJ2-2, with a tentative D call TRBD1 (6 bases). There are 12 residues in the CDR3. CDR1 is MNHEY, CDR2 SMNVEV, per germline (reference sequence). The V gene lost 8 bases and the J gene lost 5 bases, with 9 bases spanning the gap. The CDR3 protein is CASGGRTGELFF. As DNA, the CDR3 is TGTGCCAGCGGGGGCCGGACCGGGGAGCTGTTTTTT.

V is TRBV2 and J is TRBJ2-5; 11 bases line up with TRBD1. V shed 8 bases and J 4 bases; nucleotides not matched to a gene: 9. CDR1 and CDR2 (germline): SNHLY, FYNNEI. The CDR3 spans 15 residues. The CDR3 region is CASLKAGTGGETQYF. CDR3 sequence (DNA): TGTGCCAGCCTCAAAGCCGGGACAGGGGGAGAGACCCAGTACTTC.

The chain links TRBV11-3 to TRBJ2-1; 13 nucleotides align to TRBD2. The CDR3 sequence is 14 residues long. Germline V CDR1 and CDR2: SGHNT, YENEEA. J gave up 7 bases and V 6 bases, and 3 bases lay outside the gene matches. The CDR3 sequence is CASSGTSGVNEQFF. The CDR3 bases are TGTGCCAGCAGTGGGACTAGCGGGGTGAATGAGCAGTTCTTC.

The genes are TRBV7-3 and TRBJ2-1, with TRBD1 as a possible D gene (5 bases). The CDR3 contains 15 residues. Trimming took off 5 bases at V and 8 bases at J, with 19 bases between the two ends. Looked up from germline, CDR1 is SGHTA and CDR2 is FQGTGA. As DNA, the CDR3 is TGTGCCAGCAGCCTCGGTGGGGCCGCTATCGATGAGCAGTTCTTC. Amino acid sequence: CASSLGGAAIDEQFF.

The rearrangement links TRBV21-1 to TRBJ2-3; the table's D gene call, TRBD2, was not cross checked with the DNA. TRBV21-1 is designated a pseudogene. The CDR3 runs to 16 residues. Here the CDR3 reads CASSKTSGVCTDTQYF. CDR3 sequence (DNA): TGTGCCAGCAGCAAAACTAGCGGGGTATGCACAGATACGCAGTATTTT.

The chain has TRBV30 and TRBJ1-4; D gene ambiguous. The CDR3 runs to 11 residues. Per the germline V gene, CDR1 is GTSNPN and CDR2 is SVGIG (reference sequence). CDR3 region: CAVELNEKLFF. DNA for the CDR3: TGTGCAGTAGAGTTGAATGAAAAACTGTTTTTT.

V and J are TRBV27 and TRBJ1-3; 7 nucleotides line up with TRBD1. Germline V gene sequence: CDR1 MNHEY, CDR2 SMNVEV (reference sequence). This CDR3 spans 15 amino acids. The ends lost 6 bases at V and 4 bases at J; junction bases unmatched: 9. DNA of the CDR3: TGTGCCAGCAGCCTCACAGGGGCGTCCGGAAACACCATATATTTT. Its translation: CASSLTGASGNTIYF.

The rearrangement uses TRBV30 and TRBJ1-6; 7 bases are shared with TRBD1. The CDR3 is made up of 17 amino acids. V lost 0 bases, J lost 0 bases, and 5 bases stayed unmatched. Germline CDR1 is GTSNPN and CDR2 is SVGIG (reference sequence). Written as DNA, the CDR3 is TGTGCCTGGAGTGTAGAGGGACAGAGCTCCTATAATTCACCCCTCCACTTT. This translates into CAWSVEGQSSYNSPLHF.

This sequence joins TRBV10-2 and TRBJ2-3, with D possibly being TRBD2 (7 bases). The V end lost 11 bases, the J end lost 2 bases, and 11 bases lay between the germline ends. Germline V gene lookup returns CDR1 WSHSY and CDR2 SAAADI. This CDR3 has 12 residues. CDR3 nucleotide sequence: TGCGCCGCGGGGGCGGCCACAGATACGCAGTATTTT. Translated: CAAGAATDTQYF.

The gene calls are TRBV10-3 and TRBJ2-2, with TRBD2 matching over 11 bases. V trimming: 7 bases; J trimming: 0 bases; junction bases outside the gene matches: 7. The CDR3 spans 17 residues. Germline V lookup: CDR1 ENHRY, CDR2 SYGVKD. CDR3: CAINGLAGGANTGELFF. The DNA for the CDR3 is TGTGCCATCAATGGGCTAGCGGGGGGTGCGAACACCGGGGAGCTGTTTTTT.

This clone was detected only once. The chain couples TRBV7-6 to TRBJ1-1; 8 nucleotides match TRBD1. Germline loops: CDR1 SGHVS, CDR2 FNYEAQ. V was clipped by 5 bases and J by 0 bases; unmatched bases: 8. This CDR3 has 16 amino acids. The CDR3 nucleotides are TGTGCCAGCAGCCCTCAGACAGGGGCGATGAACACTGAAGCTTTCTTT. Protein sequence: CASSPQTGAMNTEAFF. Drawing the rest from reference TRBV7-6 and TRBJ1-1, the complete variable domain is GAGVSQSPRYKVTKRGQDVALRCDPISGHVSLYWYRQALGQGPEFLTYFNYEAQQDKSGLPNDRFSAERPEGSISTLTIQRTEQRDSAMYRCASSPQTGAMNTEAFFGQGTRLTVV.

The CDR3 bases are TGTGCCACCCCGGGAGGAAGAAACACCGGGGAGCTGTTTTTT. Its translation is CATPGGRNTGELFF. This chain uses TRBV19 with TRBJ2-2; 7 bases line up with TRBD2. The J segment lost 2 bases and the V segment lost 10 bases, leaving 7 bases of the junction unmatched. Germline CDR1 LNHDA, CDR2 SQIVND (reference sequence). The CDR3 is made up of 14 amino acids.

The J gene is TRBJ1-6, the V gene TRBV6-5; D remains unclear. The CDR3 runs 14 residues. With 5 bases removed from V and 8 bases from J, the gap between germline ends came to 13 bases. Germline loops: CDR1 MNHEY, CDR2 SVGAGI. DNA of the CDR3: TGTGCCAGCAGTCTCCGGCGAGGATATTCACCCCTCCACTTT. Translating gives CASSLRRGYSPLHF.

The chain is built from TRBV4-1 and TRBJ1-1; the match to TRBD1 covers 7 bases. The CDR3 has 17 amino acids. CDR1 and CDR2 (germline): MGHRA, YSYEKL. V lost 6 bases, J lost 6 bases, and 19 bases stayed unmatched. The CDR3 region has the DNA TGCGCCAGCAGGCTTTCTCTTACCGGGACAGCGAGCGCTGAAGCTTTCTTT. Its protein is CASRLSLTGTASAEAFF.

The chain is built from TRBV19 and TRBJ2-7; 10 bases map to TRBD1. This CDR3 is 14 amino acids long. Trimming took 6 bases from V and 3 from J; bases not matched to a gene: 5. Germline V CDR1 and CDR2: LNHDA, SQIVND (reference sequence). CDR3 loop: CASSPGQGLYEQYF. The CDR3 DNA reads as TGTGCCAGTAGCCCGGGACAGGGGCTCTACGAGCAGTACTTC.

The genes are TRBV6-1 and TRBJ2-7, with D hard to call. Trimming left V 7 bases short and J 1 base short, with 14 bases between. The CDR3 has 14 amino acids. Germline CDR1 is MNHNS and CDR2 is SASEGT. This CDR3 is CASTGNWQSYEQYF. CDR3 nucleotides: TGTGCCAGCACAGGTAATTGGCAGTCCTACGAGCAGTACTTC.